This TCR beta chain was observed in a study of cytomegalovirus exposure and HLA in healthy donors. Findings and caveats of the study: Cytomegalovirus association was assigned to over 150 TCR beta chains. Presence/absence analyses rested on an assumption that sequencing depth was roughly uniform across donors.

60 Vbeta and 13 Jbeta primers were used in PCR. Method: immunoSEQ multiplex PCR; TCRdb's copy keeps in-frame clones and lacks some. The data contain 180,000 or so clones, 60% to 80% of them seen just once; the ten biggest clones take up roughly 2.9%. The CDR3 sequence is 15 residues long. V shed 2 bases and J shed 4 bases, with 13 bases lying between them. Per the germline V gene, CDR1 is SEHNR and CDR2 is FQNEAQ (reference sequence). Comments on this clone: Its cognate antigen is unknown.

The sample was PBMCs. The sequence came from a man aged 35 to 55 in good health and CMV-seronegative. The chain combines TRBV7-9 with TRBJ2-3; possible D gene TRBD2, 6 bases. Here the CDR3 DNA reads TGTGCCAGCAGCTTAAGCGGGCTTAGCGCAGATACGCAGTATTTT. It is translated as CASSLSGLSADTQYF. Based on the CDR3 plus reference TRBV7-9 and TRBJ2-3, the full variable domain is DTGVSQNPRHKITKRGQNVTFRCDPISEHNRLYWYRQTLGQGPEFLTYFQNEAQLEKSRLLSDRFSAERPKGSFSTLEIQRTEQGDSAMYLCASSLSGLSADTQYFGPGTRLTVL.